This TCR beta chain came from a study of response to subunit inactivated influenza vaccine. This clonotype was seen many times. This CDR3 region has 15 residues. The germline CDR1 and CDR2 sequences are SGHVS and FQNEAQ. V was cut by 5 bases and J by 3 bases, with 17 bases left in between. Each CDR3 protein gets one entry after TCRdb re-called the RT-PCR reads with MiXCR. The table records 500,000 to 600,000 distinct CDR3 sequences, 7.6% of them present only once. The sequenced sample was PBMCs from blood, obtained 23 to 25 months after vaccination. The clonotype comes from a man in his fifties or sixties who received an inactivated influenza vaccine. This chain links TRBV7-8 with TRBJ2-7, with D possibly being TRBD1 (5 bases). CDR3 protein: CASSQDSKGNYEQYF. The CDR3 region has the DNA TGTGCCAGCAGCCAAGACTCAAAGGGGAACTACGAGCAGTACTTC.